These 31 T cell receptor beta chains were all obtained from the same sample, sequenced in a study of T cell responses to AZD1222 COVID-19 vaccine. Libraries were prepared by immunoSEQ multiplex PCR; TCRdb keeps only in-frame clonotypes and omits some of them. The table has 33,000 or so clones, around 87% seen once. The starting material was peripheral blood, obtained 28 days after the second AZD1222 dose. The source of these receptors is an adult who received the AZD1222 COVID-19 vaccine.

The chain uses TRBV24-1 and TRBJ2-7, with 9 bases fitting TRBD1. The CDR3 is 13 residues long. Germline trimming cut 4 bases from V and 4 bases from J; bases unmatched to any gene: 1. CDR1 is KGHDR, CDR2 SFDVKD, per germline. CDR3: CATSEGQGYEQYF. In DNA, the CDR3 is TGTGCCACCAGTGAGGGACAGGGATACGAGCAGTACTTC.

The rearrangement uses TRBV7-9 and TRBJ2-7; D not resolved. The CDR3 contains 12 residues. V lost 1 base to trimming and J lost 5 bases, with 6 bases between them. The V gene's germline CDR1 is SEHNR and CDR2 FQNEAQ (reference sequence). CDR3 DNA sequence: TGTGCCAGCAGCTTAGTAGGTAACGAGCAGTACTTC. It yields the protein CASSLVGNEQYF. Drawing the rest from reference TRBV7-9 and TRBJ2-7, the complete variable domain is DTGVSQNPRHKITKRGQNVTFRCDPISEHNRLYWYRQTLGQGPEFLTYFQNEAQLEKSRLLSDRFSAERPKGSFSTLEIQRTEQGDSAMYLCASSLVGNEQYFGPGTRLTVT.

The CDR3 sequence is CASSETLVQVYTGELFF. Here the CDR3 DNA reads TGTGCCAGCAGTGAAACCCTAGTGCAGGTCTACACCGGGGAGCTGTTTTTT. The genes are TRBV6-1 and TRBJ2-2; no definite D call. This CDR3 has 17 residues. Trimming removed 2 bases at V and 3 bases at J, with 16 bases between. The V gene's germline CDR1 is MNHNS and CDR2 SASEGT.

The rearrangement joins TRBV19 to TRBJ2-3; D possibly corresponds to TRBD1 (6 bases). Germline V gene sequence: CDR1 LNHDA, CDR2 SQIVND (reference sequence). V was trimmed by 8 bases and J by 2 bases, leaving 17 bases between them. The CDR3 contains 15 residues. CDR3 in DNA: TGTGCCAGTCGCCTACCGGGACAAGACACAGATACGCAGTATTTT. Translated, it gives CASRLPGQDTDTQYF.

The V call is TRBV3-1 (or the pseudogene TRBV3-2), the J call TRBJ2-7; D may be TRBD2 (5 bases). V gave up 4 bases and J gave up 2 bases, with 12 bases separating them. In germline, CDR1 is LGHDT, CDR2 YNNKEL (reference sequence). The CDR3 runs to 14 residues. The CDR3 DNA follows: TGTGCCAGCAGCCCCCGGACGGGAACCTACGAGCAGTACTTC. Translating gives CASSPRTGTYEQYF.

This chain joins TRBV3-1 (or the pseudogene TRBV3-2) and TRBJ2-7; no clear D gene. The CDR3 is 15 residues long. Germline CDR1 is LGHDT and CDR2 is YNNKEL (reference sequence). Trimming left V 5 bases short and J 0 bases short, with 14 bases between. Here the CDR3 DNA reads TGTGCCAGCAGCTCCCGACATCACTCCTCCTACGAGCAGTACTTC. Its protein is CASSSRHHSSYEQYF.

The chain joins TRBV9 to TRBJ1-3, with D perhaps TRBD1 (5 bases). The V end lost 0 bases, the J end lost 0 bases, and 16 bases lay between the germline ends. CDR3 length: 18 residues. Germline values: CDR1 SGDLS, CDR2 YYNGEE. This chain's CDR3 is CASSVGVGDGNSGNTIYF. DNA of the CDR3: TGTGCCAGCAGCGTAGGTGTTGGGGACGGTAACTCTGGAAACACCATATATTTT.

This CDR3 is CASSLRRGAYNEQFF. CDR3 in DNA: TGTGCCAGTAGTTTACGGCGGGGGGCCTACAATGAGCAGTTCTTC. V and J are TRBV19 and TRBJ2-1; 8 bases map to TRBD2. Germline assignment: CDR1 LNHDA and CDR2 SQIVND (reference sequence). The CDR3 contains 15 residues. Trimming removed 5 bases from V and 2 bases from J; junction bases left unmatched: 5.

V is TRBV18 and J is TRBJ2-1, with 7 bases lining up with TRBD2. The V and J ends lost 3 bases and 10 bases, in that order; junction bases with no gene match: 6. CDR3 length: 13 amino acids. CDR1 is KGHSH, CDR2 LQKENI, per germline. CDR3 in DNA: TGTGCCAGCTCACCTCGTCTAGCGGACGAGCAGTTCTTC. It yields the protein CASSPRLADEQFF.

The CDR3 sequence: CASSPGGQSNTEAFF. The CDR3, as DNA: TGTGCCAGCTCACCGGGGGGACAGTCGAACACTGAAGCTTTCTTT. This chain uses TRBV18 with TRBJ1-1; 7 bases line up with TRBD1. In germline, CDR1 is KGHSH, CDR2 LQKENI. There are 15 residues in the CDR3. J lost 1 base, V lost 3 bases, and 5 bases had no gene match. The whole variable domain, remainder taken from reference TRBV18 and TRBJ1-1, is NAGVMQNPRHLVRRRGQEARLRCSPMKGHSHVYWYRQLPEEGLKFMVYLQKENIIDESGMPKERFSAEFPKEGPSILRIQQVVRGDSAAYFCASSPGGQSNTEAFFGQGTRLTVV.

This clone was recorded once. The genes are TRBV6-5 and TRBJ1-6; D not resolved. The CDR3 has 16 residues. The germline V and J ends were trimmed by 3 bases and 7 bases, with 16 bases remaining between them. Looked up from germline, CDR1 is MNHEY and CDR2 is SVGAGI. In DNA, the CDR3 is TGTGCCAGCAGTTATAGACCAGCAACCACCAATTCACCCCTCCACTTT. Translation gives CASSYRPATTNSPLHF.

This clone was picked up one time. The chain has TRBV2 and TRBJ2-1, with D possibly called TRBD1 or TRBD2 (5 bases each). V lost 10 bases and J 6 bases, leaving 19 bases between the germline ends. The CDR3 contains 14 residues. From germline, CDR1 is SNHLY and CDR2 FYNNEI. CDR3 in amino acids: CATLGEPMSNEQFF. The CDR3, as DNA: TGTGCCACTTTGGGGGAGCCAATGAGCAATGAGCAGTTCTTC.

The chain carries TRBV28 and TRBJ2-7, with D perhaps matching TRBD1 (5 bases). The germline V and J ends were trimmed by 4 bases and 1 base, with 14 bases remaining between them. Germline V gives CDR1 MDHEN, CDR2 SYDVKM. CDR3 length: 15 amino acids. CDR3 in DNA: TGTGCCAGCAGTTCACCTCACCAGGGTTCCTACGAGCAGTACTTC. Translating it yields CASSSPHQGSYEQYF. Based on the CDR3 plus reference TRBV28 and TRBJ2-7, the full variable domain is DVKVTQSSRYLVKRTGEKVFLECVQDMDHENMFWYRQDPGLGLRLIYFSYDVKMKEKGDIPEGYSVSREKKERFSLILESASTNQTSMYLCASSSPHQGSYEQYFGPGTRLTVT.

The chain is built from TRBV28 and TRBJ2-5; 10 bases are a match to TRBD1. Germline loops: CDR1 MDHEN, CDR2 SYDVKM. The CDR3 is 13 amino acids. V trimming: 10 bases; J trimming: 5 bases; junction bases outside the gene matches: 7. The CDR3 spells CAIQRDRGETQYF. The CDR3 coding sequence is TGTGCCATACAGCGGGACAGGGGTGAGACCCAGTACTTC. The full variable domain, with the rest looked up from reference TRBV28 and TRBJ2-5, is DVKVTQSSRYLVKRTGEKVFLECVQDMDHENMFWYRQDPGLGLRLIYFSYDVKMKEKGDIPEGYSVSREKKERFSLILESASTNQTSMYLCAIQRDRGETQYFGPGTRLLVL.

The chain uses TRBV11-1 and TRBJ2-5, with 9 bases that match TRBD1. V lost 1 base to trimming and J lost 4 bases; unmatched junction nucleotides: 7. This CDR3 spans 16 amino acids. CDR1 and CDR2 from the germline V gene are SGHAT and FQDESV (reference sequence). CDR3 DNA: TGTGCCAGCAGCTTAGGGGACAGGGCTGTAAGAGAGACCCAGTACTTC. It is translated as CASSLGDRAVRETQYF. Combining the CDR3 with reference TRBV11-1 and TRBJ2-5 gives the whole variable domain EAEVAQSPRYKITEKSQAVAFWCDPISGHATLYWYRQILGQGPELLVQFQDESVVDDSQLPKDRFSAERLKGVDSTLKIQPAELGDSAMYLCASSLGDRAVRETQYFGPGTRLLVL.

The chain carries TRBV28 and TRBJ1-2; weak D call: TRBD1 (6 bases). This CDR3 contains 13 residues. Trimming removed 6 bases from V and 4 bases from J, with 12 bases in between. Germline V lookup: CDR1 MDHEN, CDR2 SYDVKM. The CDR3 DNA reads TGTGCCAGCAGGTCCGGGACAACCTATGGCTACACCTTC. It codes for CASRSGTTYGYTF.

The chain uses TRBV2 and TRBJ2-7; D is ambiguous. The CDR3 is 11 residues long. Between the trimmed V and J ends, which lost 6 bases and 7 bases, there was a span of 10 bases. Germline CDR1 reads SNHLY; CDR2 reads FYNNEI. The CDR3 is CASSPTVEQYF. The CDR3 nucleotides are TGTGCCAGCAGCCCAACAGTGGAGCAGTACTTC. Full variable domain (rest looked up from reference TRBV2 and TRBJ2-7): EPEVTQTPSHQVTQMGQEVILRCVPISNHLYFYWYRQILGQKVEFLVSFYNNEISEKSEIFDDQFSVERPDGSNFTLKIRSTKLEDSAMYFCASSPTVEQYFGPGTRLTVT.

The rearrangement uses TRBV27 and TRBJ2-7; 9 nucleotides match TRBD1. The CDR3 extends over 14 amino acids. V was clipped by 8 bases and J by 1 base; unmatched bases: 6. Per germline, CDR1 MNHEY and CDR2 SMNVEV (reference sequence). CDR3 loop: CASQRGTGSYEQYF. CDR3 sequence (DNA): TGTGCCAGCCAACGCGGGACAGGGTCCTACGAGCAGTACTTC.

The V and J genes are TRBV7-9 and TRBJ1-6, with D hard to call. CDR3 length: 14 residues. V lost 1 base and J 5 bases, leaving 6 bases between the germline ends. Germline V lookup: CDR1 SEHNR, CDR2 FQNEAQ (reference sequence). The CDR3 sequence: CASSLGWDNSPLHF. DNA for the CDR3: TGTGCCAGCAGCTTAGGCTGGGATAATTCACCCCTCCACTTT.

The rearrangement uses TRBV7-9 and TRBJ2-7, with no clear D. Per germline, CDR1 SEHNR and CDR2 FQNEAQ (reference sequence). CDR3 size: 16 residues. Trimming removed 0 bases from V and 2 bases from J, with 14 bases in between. CDR3 in amino acids: CASSLAWSDRPYEQYF. The DNA for the CDR3 is TGTGCCAGCAGCTTAGCTTGGTCCGACCGACCCTACGAGCAGTACTTC.

CDR3 sequence: CASSQGARGGYQETQYF. The CDR3 nucleotides are TGCGCCAGCAGCCAAGGGGCGAGGGGGGGGTACCAAGAGACCCAGTACTTC. The rearrangement links TRBV4-1 to TRBJ2-5; D may be TRBD2 (7 bases). The CDR3 has 17 amino acids. Trimming removed 1 base at V and 0 bases at J, with 15 bases between. Germline V gene lookup returns CDR1 MGHRA and CDR2 YSYEKL.

J is TRBJ1-6 and V is TRBV13; a weak D match, TRBD1 (5 bases). The CDR3 totals 15 residues. Germline values: CDR1 PRHDT, CDR2 FYEKMQ (reference sequence). Trimming removed 0 bases at V and 10 bases at J, with 13 bases between. CDR3 nucleotides: TGTGCCAGCAGCTTAGGGTCGGGCCAGGGATCACCCCTCCACTTT. Translation: CASSLGSGQGSPLHF.

J is TRBJ2-5 and V is TRBV6-2 or TRBV6-3, with TRBD2 as a possible D gene (6 bases). Trimming removed 4 bases at V and 5 bases at J, with 14 bases between. There are 14 residues in the CDR3. The V gene's germline CDR1 is MNHEY and CDR2 SVGEGT. The CDR3 sequence: CASSLPRREETQYF. In nucleotides, the CDR3 is TGTGCCAGCAGTTTACCGCGGAGGGAGGAGACCCAGTACTTC.

The chain carries TRBV28 and TRBJ2-2, with D possibly TRBD2 on 6 matching bases. Trimming removed 3 bases from V and 10 bases from J, with 15 bases in between. Germline V gives CDR1 MDHEN, CDR2 SYDVKM. The CDR3 has 14 residues. DNA of the CDR3: TGTGCCAGCAGTTTCAATGGCGGGGCGGAGGAGCTGTTTTTT. It is translated as CASSFNGGAEELFF.

The chain recombines TRBV9 with TRBJ2-3, with D perhaps TRBD2 (5 bases). Germline lookup yields CDR1 SGDLS and CDR2 YYNGEE. V shed 2 bases and J shed 11 bases, with 15 bases lying between them. The CDR3 consists of 13 residues. CDR3 in amino acids: CASSVRVTGVQYF. The CDR3 bases are TGTGCCAGCAGCGTGCGGGTGACCGGGGTGCAGTATTTT.

This sequence joins TRBV6-1 and TRBJ1-2; 9 bases are shared with TRBD1. The CDR3 covers 15 residues. V was clipped by 3 bases and J by 6 bases; unmatched bases: 8. CDR1 MNHNS and CDR2 SASEGT come from the germline V gene. The CDR3 DNA is TGTGCCAGCAGTGATCTTTCACGGACAGGGGATGGCTACACCTTC. Its translation is CASSDLSRTGDGYTF.

The chain has TRBV19 and TRBJ2-1; TRBD1 aligns across 8 bases. This CDR3 region has 16 residues. The J segment lost 3 bases and the V segment lost 6 bases, leaving 10 bases of the junction unmatched. CDR1 is LNHDA, CDR2 SQIVND, per germline (reference sequence). The CDR3 region is CASSPGTGANYNEQFF. DNA for the CDR3: TGTGCCAGTAGCCCCGGGACAGGAGCTAACTACAATGAGCAGTTCTTC.

This sequence joins TRBV6-4 and TRBJ2-7, with 9 nucleotides matching TRBD1. From germline, CDR1 is MRHNA and CDR2 SNTAGT. The CDR3 is made up of 15 amino acids. V trimming: 5 bases; J trimming: 3 bases; junction bases outside the gene matches: 8. Written as DNA, the CDR3 is TGTGCCAGCAGTCAATATCCGGGACAGGGCTACGAGCAGTACTTC. Translating it yields CASSQYPGQGYEQYF.

The rearrangement uses TRBV9 and TRBJ1-1; D call uncertain. V lost 0 bases and J lost 4, with 10 bases in between. The CDR3 covers 14 residues. Germline V gene data show CDR1 as SGDLS and CDR2 as YYNGEE. In DNA form, the CDR3 reads TGTGCCAGCAGCGTAGAGCGGGAGGGCACTGAAGCTTTCTTT. As protein: CASSVEREGTEAFF.

This chain joins TRBV5-1 and TRBJ2-1, with TRBD2 matching 9 bases. Germline V gene data show CDR1 as SGHRS and CDR2 as YFSETQ. This CDR3 is 15 amino acids long. Unmatched junction bases numbered 2, after V lost 2 bases and J lost 2 bases. Written as DNA, the CDR3 is TGCGCCAGCAGCTTAGGGACTAGCACCTACAATGAGCAGTTCTTC. As protein: CASSLGTSTYNEQFF.

V usage is TRBV6-6 and J usage is TRBJ1-2, with a tentative D call TRBD1 (6 bases). The CDR3 is 15 residues long. Trimming removed 3 bases from V and 4 bases from J, with 15 bases in between. The germline CDR1 and CDR2 sequences are MNHNY and SVGAGI (reference sequence). The CDR3 sequence is CASSYVETGFYGYTF. CDR3 in DNA: TGTGCCAGCAGTTATGTTGAGACAGGATTCTATGGCTACACCTTC.